Sequencing of this T cell receptor (beta chain) was carried out in a study of beta chain features in type 1 diabetes. Study outcomes and limitations: Any PCR bias toward short templates would affect both groups alike. VDJ junctions from patients with type 1 diabetes contained fewer insertions and more deletions.

The authors reverse transcribed all of the isolated RNA, so sequencing captured expressed TCRB transcripts. Data came from immunoSEQ multiplex PCR; TCRdb stores just in-frame clones and leaves some out. In the table there are about 320,000 clones, 13% to 15% of which are singletons. About this clone: The target antigen is unknown.

CDR3 length: 13 residues. Germline lookup yields CDR1 SGHTA and CDR2 FQGNSA. The V and J ends lost 3 bases and 4 bases respectively, with 8 bases between them. CD4+ cells of the naive, central memory, regulatory and stem cell-like memory types were sorted via CD45RO/CCR7/CD25/CD127/CD95/CD27. The V gene is TRBV7-2, the J gene TRBJ2-3; D assignment may be TRBD1 or TRBD2 (5 bases each). Sequenced input: central memory CD4+ T cells from blood. The source is a man aged 30 to 45 in good health. The CDR3: CASSLQGPDTQYF. The CDR3 DNA reads as TGTGCCAGCAGCTTGCAGGGACCAGATACGCAGTATTTT. Full variable domain (rest looked up from reference TRBV7-2 and TRBJ2-3): GAGVSQSPSNKVTEKGKDVELRCDPISGHTALYWYRQSLGQGLEFLIYFQGNSAPDKSGLPSDRFSAERTGGSVSTLTIQRTQQEDSAVYLCASSLQGPDTQYFGPGTRLTVL.